These 21 T cell receptor beta chains originate from one sample sequenced in a study of T cell changes during pregnancy in multiple sclerosis. Measured with immunoSEQ multiplex PCR; TCRdb has only the in-frame clones, and not every one. The table includes 30,000 to 35,000 clones, around nine tenths detected once. The source was CD8+ T cells from peripheral blood mononuclear cells, collected in the first trimester of pregnancy. The receptors were sampled from a female donor with multiple sclerosis, enrolled in a pregnancy study.

V gene TRBV13 combines with J gene TRBJ2-7; the match to TRBD1 covers 7 bases. Germline V lookup: CDR1 PRHDT, CDR2 FYEKMQ (reference sequence). This CDR3 comprises 14 residues. Trimming removed 6 bases from V and 12 bases from J; junction bases left unmatched: 17. For the CDR3, the DNA is TGTGCCAGCAGTCTTGGGACAGTGCCCGTAGGTGGGTACTTC. Residues: CASSLGTVPVGGYF.

V gene TRBV6-5 combines with J gene TRBJ2-2; 7 bases line up with TRBD1. Germline CDR1 and CDR2: MNHEY and SVGAGI. The J segment lost 0 bases and the V segment lost 6 bases, leaving 1 base of the junction unmatched. The CDR3 runs 14 residues. Here the CDR3 DNA reads TGTGCCAGCAGGACAGGGTCGAACACCGGGGAGCTGTTTTTT. The encoded protein is CASRTGSNTGELFF.

The genes are TRBV2 and TRBJ2-1; D is possibly TRBD1 (5 bases). Per the germline V gene, CDR1 is SNHLY and CDR2 is FYNNEI. The length of the CDR3 is 14 residues. The V end lost 3 bases, the J end lost 3 bases, and 9 bases lay between the germline ends. In DNA form, the CDR3 reads TGTGCCAGCAGTGAGGTCGACAGCTACAATGAGCAGTTCTTC. Amino acids: CASSEVDSYNEQFF.

This clone was counted once. V usage is TRBV6-4 and J usage is TRBJ2-2; 9 bases map to TRBD1. The CDR3 runs to 14 residues. The germline gives CDR1 MRHNA, CDR2 SNTAGT. After removal of 3 bases from V and 9 bases from J, the junction contained 5 bases not matched to a gene. CDR3 sequence reads: CASSEGTGNRELFF. The CDR3 DNA is TGTGCCAGCAGTGAAGGGACAGGGAACCGGGAGCTGTTTTTT.

This chain joins TRBV4-2 and TRBJ2-7; TRBD2 agrees at 9 bases. In germline, CDR1 is LGHNA, CDR2 YNFKEQ. CDR3 length: 16 residues. V dropped 1 base and J dropped 5; count of bases not matched to a gene: 9. The CDR3 coding sequence is TGTGCCAGCAGCCAAGTAATCACTAGCGGGTTCGACGAGCAGTACTTC. It encodes CASSQVITSGFDEQYF.

The V call is TRBV18, the J call TRBJ2-2; 8 bases match TRBD1. The CDR3 covers 16 residues. Losses at the gene ends were 6 bases for V and 6 bases for J; bases not matched to a gene: 12. The germline CDR1 and CDR2 sequences are KGHSH and LQKENI. In DNA, the CDR3 is TGTGCCAGCTCCCCTAGGACAGGGAAAACACCCGGGGAGCTGTTTTTT. It translates to CASSPRTGKTPGELFF.

The chain combines TRBV7-2 with TRBJ2-1, with 9 positions matching TRBD2. Germline V CDR1 and CDR2: SGHTA, FQGNSA. Germline trimming cut 1 base from V and 7 bases from J; bases unmatched to any gene: 2. This CDR3 is built from 14 residues. CDR3 region: CASSLVAGVNEQFF. The CDR3 DNA reads as TGTGCCAGCAGCTTAGTAGCGGGAGTGAATGAGCAGTTCTTC.

This clone was detected once. The chain is built from TRBV7-3 and TRBJ2-1; 7 nucleotides line up with TRBD2. The trim removed 4 bases at V and 8 bases at J, leaving 5 bases unmatched. This CDR3 has 13 amino acids. Per germline, CDR1 SGHTA and CDR2 FQGTGA. Here the CDR3 DNA reads TGTGCCAGCAGCTGGGGGGGGTTTGATGAGCAGTTCTTC. This gives the protein CASSWGGFDEQFF.

This chain joins TRBV9 and TRBJ2-1; D is unresolved. The V and J ends lost 4 bases and 3 bases respectively, with 5 bases between them. Germline loops: CDR1 SGDLS, CDR2 YYNGEE. The CDR3 covers 12 residues. CDR3 coding DNA: TGTGCCAGCAGCCTGAGCTACAATGAGCAGTTCTTC. It codes for CASSLSYNEQFF.

This chain uses TRBV29-1 with TRBJ2-3; 7 bases fit TRBD2. Trimming cost V 3 bases and J 6 bases; bases outside gene matches: 9. There are 14 residues in the CDR3. From germline, CDR1 is SQVTM and CDR2 ANQGSEA. Here the CDR3 reads CSVDWLAADDTQYF. The CDR3 coding sequence is TGCAGCGTTGATTGGCTAGCGGCCGACGATACGCAGTATTTT.

In this sample, this clone turned up a few times. V is TRBV7-8 and J is TRBJ2-7, with 7 bases identical to TRBD2. The V and J ends lost 5 bases and 5 bases, in that order; junction bases with no gene match: 12. CDR1 and CDR2 (germline): SGHVS, FQNEAQ. The CDR3 length is 15 residues. CDR3 sequence (DNA): TGTGCCAGCAGCCCCATGCGCGGGAGTTCCGACGAGCAGTACTTC. The encoded protein is CASSPMRGSSDEQYF. Full variable domain (rest looked up from reference TRBV7-8 and TRBJ2-7): GAGVSQSPRYKVAKRGQDVALRCDPISGHVSLFWYQQALGQGPEFLTYFQNEAQLDKSGLPSDRFFAERPEGSVSTLKIQRTQQEDSAVYLCASSPMRGSSDEQYFGPGTRLTVT.

The chain carries TRBV7-9 and TRBJ2-7; the match to TRBD2 covers 11 bases. This CDR3 is built from 16 residues. Looked up from germline, CDR1 is SEHNR and CDR2 is FQNEAQ (reference sequence). J lost 0 bases, V lost 5 bases, and 6 bases had no gene match. In DNA form, the CDR3 reads TGTGCCAGCAGCATACGACTAGCGGGAAGCTCCTACGAGCAGTACTTC. Its protein is CASSIRLAGSSYEQYF.

The chain joins TRBV27 to TRBJ2-1, with D possibly matching TRBD2 (6 bases). Germline-derived CDR1 and CDR2 are MNHEY and SMNVEV (reference sequence). With 8 bases removed from V and 1 base from J, the gap between germline ends came to 15 bases. The CDR3 is 15 residues long. CDR3 coding DNA: TGTGCCAGCTCGTCCGGGGCGGGATCCTACAATGAGCAGTTCTTC. Translation gives CASSSGAGSYNEQFF.

The chain joins TRBV27 to TRBJ2-2, with 8 bases identical to TRBD2. CDR3 length: 14 residues. The V and J ends lost 5 bases and 5 bases, in that order; junction bases with no gene match: 4. CDR1 is MNHEY and CDR2 is SMNVEV in the germline V gene (reference sequence). CDR3 coding DNA: TGTGCCAGCAGTCCCGGGAGGGGGACCGGGGAGCTGTTTTTT. This encodes CASSPGRGTGELFF.

V is TRBV4-1 and J is TRBJ1-5; D gene ambiguous. V gave up 3 bases and J gave up 2 bases, with 11 bases separating them. Per the germline V gene, CDR1 is MGHRA and CDR2 is YSYEKL. The CDR3 loop spans 15 amino acids. The CDR3 sequence is CASSHAFERNQPQHF. In DNA, the CDR3 is TGCGCCAGCAGCCATGCCTTTGAGCGCAATCAGCCCCAGCATTTT.

This clone occurred a few times. V gene TRBV27 combines with J gene TRBJ2-3; 7 positions match TRBD1. The ends lost 0 bases at V and 0 bases at J; junction bases unmatched: 0. CDR1 MNHEY and CDR2 SMNVEV come from the germline V gene (reference sequence). The CDR3 totals 15 residues. The CDR3 DNA reads as TGTGCCAGCAGTTTATCGGACAGGAGCACAGATACGCAGTATTTT. This encodes CASSLSDRSTDTQYF.

The chain uses TRBV9 and TRBJ2-3; D might be TRBD2 (6 bases). Germline loops: CDR1 SGDLS, CDR2 YYNGEE. V lost 0 bases and J lost 4, with 15 bases in between. The CDR3 runs 16 residues. CDR3 residues: CASSVATSGDSDTQYF. Here the CDR3 DNA reads TGTGCCAGCAGCGTAGCTACTTCGGGAGATTCAGATACGCAGTATTTT.

Here the CDR3 DNA reads TGTGCCAGCAGCCCCGCCGGCGGGAGTAGCACCGGGGAGCTGTTTTTT. It codes for CASSPAGGSSTGELFF. J is TRBJ2-2 and V is TRBV7-9; 7 bases align to TRBD2. CDR1 and CDR2 (germline): SEHNR, FQNEAQ (reference sequence). This CDR3 region has 16 residues. V was clipped by 5 bases and J by 4 bases; unmatched bases: 10.

This chain uses TRBV19 with TRBJ2-7; D call uncertain. CDR1 is LNHDA and CDR2 is SQIVND in the germline V gene (reference sequence). This CDR3 region has 14 residues. V lost 1 base, J lost 1 base, and 8 bases lay in between. The CDR3: CASSIVSTSYEQYF. The CDR3 DNA reads TGTGCCAGTAGTATAGTCAGTACATCCTACGAGCAGTACTTC.

The J gene is TRBJ2-7, the V gene TRBV5-5, with 7 bases aligning to TRBD1. CDR1 and CDR2 from the germline V gene are SGHKS and YYEKEE (reference sequence). V trimming: 5 bases; J trimming: 5 bases; junction bases outside the gene matches: 10. The CDR3 is 14 residues long. This CDR3 reads CASSFHRGPDEQYF. CDR3 DNA: TGTGCCAGCAGTTTCCACAGGGGCCCAGACGAGCAGTACTTC. Based on the CDR3 plus reference TRBV5-5 and TRBJ2-7, the full variable domain is DAGVTQSPTHLIKTRGQQVTLRCSPISGHKSVSWYQQVLGQGPQFIFQYYEKEERGRGNFPDRFSARQFPNYSSELNVNALLLGDSALYLCASSFHRGPDEQYFGPGTRLTVT.

In this sample, this clone turned up once. This chain joins TRBV7-2 and TRBJ2-3, with a possible D match to TRBD1 (5 bases). Germline lookup yields CDR1 SGHTA and CDR2 FQGNSA. Deletions cut 1 base from V and 0 bases from J, with 11 bases between. This CDR3 contains 16 residues. CDR3 sequence (DNA): TGTGCCAGCAGCTTAGGAGTAGGGGTGAGCACAGATACGCAGTATTTT. Protein product: CASSLGVGVSTDTQYF.